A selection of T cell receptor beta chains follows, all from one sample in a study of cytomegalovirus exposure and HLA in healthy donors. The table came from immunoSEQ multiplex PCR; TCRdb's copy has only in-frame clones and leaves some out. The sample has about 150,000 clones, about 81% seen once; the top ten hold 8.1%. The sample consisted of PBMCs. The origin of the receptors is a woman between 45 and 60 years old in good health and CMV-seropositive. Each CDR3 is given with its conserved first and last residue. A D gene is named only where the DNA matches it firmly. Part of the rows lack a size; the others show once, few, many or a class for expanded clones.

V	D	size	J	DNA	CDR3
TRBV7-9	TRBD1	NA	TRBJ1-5	TGTGCCAGCAGCCCGGGGACAGGGGGCAATCAGCCCCAGCATTTT	CASSPGTGGNQPQHF
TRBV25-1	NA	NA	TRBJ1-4	TGTGCCAGCAGTGATCCGACAGGACCGAATGAAAAACTGTTTTTT	CASSDPTGPNEKLFF
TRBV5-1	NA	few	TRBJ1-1	TGCGCCAGCAGCTTGGCCCCTTGGGAACAGGGAAACACTGAAGCTTTCTTT	CASSLAPWEQGNTEAFF
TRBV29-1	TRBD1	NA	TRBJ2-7	TGCAGCGTGGCCGGGACAGGGGCCTCGGACGAGCAGTACTTC	CSVAGTGASDEQYF
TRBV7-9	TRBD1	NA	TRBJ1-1	TGTGCCAGCAGCACCCGACAGGGCGACACTGAAGCTTTCTTT	CASSTRQGDTEAFF
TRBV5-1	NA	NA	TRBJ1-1	TGCGCCAGCAGCTTGGAGGGGACTGAAGCTTTCTTT	CASSLEGTEAFF
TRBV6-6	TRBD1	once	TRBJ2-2	TGTGCCAGCAGTCCCGGGACAGGGGACACCGGGGAGCTGTTTTTT	CASSPGTGDTGELFF
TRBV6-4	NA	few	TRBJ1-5	TGTGCCAGCAGTGACTCGAAAATACCGAACAGAGATAGCAATCAGCCCCAGCATTTT	CASSDSKIPNRDSNQPQHF
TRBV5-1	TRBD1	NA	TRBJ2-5	TGCGCCAGCAGCTTGGGACAGGGGGGGGAGACCCAGTACTTC	CASSLGQGGETQYF
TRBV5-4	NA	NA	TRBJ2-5	TGTGCCAGCAGCTTGGGAGGTCTAGAGACCCAGTACTTC	CASSLGGLETQYF
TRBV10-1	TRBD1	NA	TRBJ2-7	TGCGCCAGCAGTGAAGGGGGCTCTACCCTCTACGAGCAGTACTTC	CASSEGGSTLYEQYF
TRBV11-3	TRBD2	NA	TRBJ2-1	TGTGCCAGCAGCTTAGAAAGCGGGGGGTTTAATGAGCAGTTCTTC	CASSLESGGFNEQFF
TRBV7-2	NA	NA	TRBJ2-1	TGTGCCAGCAGCTTAAATATCAATGAGCAGTTCTTC	CASSLNINEQFF
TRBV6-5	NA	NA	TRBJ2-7	TGTGCCAGCAGTCCCCAAGTGGGCAGGACCTACGAGCAGTACTTC	CASSPQVGRTYEQYF
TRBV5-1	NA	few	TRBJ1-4	TGCGCCAGCAGCTGGGGGGGTACTAATGAAAAACTGTTTTTT	CASSWGGTNEKLFF
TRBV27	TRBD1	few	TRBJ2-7	TGTGCCAGCAGTTTACGCGGGACAGGGGGCTACGAGCAGTACTTC	CASSLRGTGGYEQYF
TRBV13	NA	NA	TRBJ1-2	TGTGCCAGCAGCTCCAACCTTTTGGGCCCTAACTATGGCTACACCTTC	CASSSNLLGPNYGYTF
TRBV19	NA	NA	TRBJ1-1	TGTGCCAGTGCCCAAAAATCGGCGGGGACTGAAGCTTTCTTT	CASAQKSAGTEAFF
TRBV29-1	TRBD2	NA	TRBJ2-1	TGCAGCGTACTTGGACTAGCGGATTACAATGAGCAGTTCTTC	CSVLGLADYNEQFF
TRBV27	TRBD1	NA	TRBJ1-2	TGTGCCAGCAGTTTATCCGGACAGGGGGGGCATTTTGGCTACACCTTC	CASSLSGQGGHFGYTF
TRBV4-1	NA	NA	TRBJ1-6	TGCGCCAGCAGCCTTCGGGAGGGTCGAATGTCACCCCTCCACTTT	CASSLREGRMSPLHF
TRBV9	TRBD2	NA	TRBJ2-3	TGTGCCAGCAGCGCCCTTGCTAGCGGGAGGGCCGGAGATACGCAGTATTTT	CASSALASGRAGDTQYF
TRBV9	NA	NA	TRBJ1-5	TGTGCCAGCAGCCCACTAGGGGGTGATCAGCCCCAGCATTTT	CASSPLGGDQPQHF
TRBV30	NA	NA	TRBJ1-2	TGTGCCTGGGCGGGACGCGCCGTGGTTAACTATGGCTACACCTTC	CAWAGRAVVNYGYTF
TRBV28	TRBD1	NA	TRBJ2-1	TGTGCCAGCACCGGACAGGTAAATGAGCAGTTCTTC	CASTGQVNEQFF